These T cell receptor beta chains were read from a single sample in a study of CD8 T cell repertoires and HIV-1 epitope variants. Sequenced by immunoSEQ multiplex PCR; TCRdb stores in-frame clones only, minus some. Altogether around 5,000 clones are present, about 67% being singletons, with the ten largest covering under 55%. No antigen has been assigned to these receptors. Sequenced input: cultured CD8+ T cells derived from PBMCs. These receptors all come from a male donor with HIV. Both conserved end residues are part of each CDR3. Fields, in order: J gene, V gene, clone size, D gene, CDR3 protein, CDR3 DNA. D genes are given only for firm matches. Some rows mark clone size as missing; the rest say once, few, many or name a class of expanded clone.

TRBJ1-1,TRBV10-1,-,-,CASSESRGANTEAFF,TGCGCCAGCAGTGAGTCGCGGGGGGCGAACACTGAAGCTTTCTTT
TRBJ2-3,TRBV7-9,-,-,CASSIVTSTDTQYF,TGTGCCAGCAGCATAGTAACAAGCACAGATACGCAGTATTTT
TRBJ2-7,TRBV27,-,-,CASSSGTTIYEQYF,TGTGCCAGCAGTTCCGGGACAACCATCTACGAGCAGTACTTC
TRBJ2-7,TRBV7-6,-,-,CASSLGKADEQYF,TGTGCCAGCAGCCTCGGGAAGGCGGATGAGCAGTACTTC
TRBJ2-2,TRBV27,few,-,CASSLWGTGELFF,TGTGCCAGCAGTTTATGGGGAACCGGGGAGCTGTTTTTT
TRBJ2-1,TRBV28,few,-,CASSYRDLGLNEQFF,TGTGCCAGCAGTTATCGGGACTTGGGATTAAATGAGCAGTTCTTC
TRBJ2-7,TRBV28,-,TRBD1,CASSWGQGDAEQYF,TGTGCCAGCAGTTGGGGACAGGGAGACGCCGAGCAGTACTTC
TRBJ1-1,TRBV5-6,few,-,CASSLGEMNTEAFF,TGTGCCAGCAGCTTAGGGGAGATGAACACTGAAGCTTTCTTT
TRBJ1-2,TRBV7-9,-,TRBD1,CASSSPGQGDGYTF,TGTGCCAGCAGCTCACCGGGACAGGGAGATGGCTACACCTTC
TRBJ2-5,TRBV5-6,-,-,CASSVGLEVWETQYF,TGTGCCAGCAGCGTTGGACTGGAAGTGTGGGAGACCCAGTACTTC
TRBJ2-7,TRBV5-1,-,TRBD2,CASSLTSGRFEQYF,TGCGCCAGCAGCTTGACTAGCGGGAGGTTCGAGCAGTACTTC
TRBJ2-5,TRBV7-6,-,-,CASSLKRETQYF,TGTGCCAGCAGCTTAAAACGGGAGACCCAGTACTTC
TRBJ2-3,TRBV2,once,TRBD1,CASRGGQVSTDTQYF,TGTGCCAGCAGAGGTGGACAGGTTAGCACAGATACGCAGTATTTT
TRBJ2-7,TRBV19,-,TRBD1,CASSITLDRESYEQYF,TGTGCCAGTAGTATAACCCTGGACAGGGAGTCGTACGAGCAGTACTTC
TRBJ2-2,TRBV28,few,-,CASSLETGELFF,TGTGCCAGCAGTTTAGAGACCGGGGAGCTGTTTTTT
TRBJ2-1,TRBV5-6,-,TRBD2,CASSLGAGGSEQFF,TGTGCCAGCAGCTTAGGGGCGGGGGGAAGTGAGCAGTTCTTC
TRBJ2-5,TRBV7-6,-,-,CASSPRGRYQETQYF,TGTGCCAGCAGCCCCCGGGGGAGGTACCAAGAGACCCAGTACTTC
TRBJ2-3,TRBV7-9,-,TRBD2,CASRTSDDTQYF,TGTGCCAGCAGAACTAGCGATGATACGCAGTATTTT
TRBJ2-3,TRBV5-4,-,-,CASSPMGGGTDTQYF,TGTGCCAGCAGCCCGATGGGCGGGGGCACAGATACGCAGTATTTT
TRBJ2-5,TRBV29-1,-,TRBD2,CSVALAGEETQYF,TGCAGCGTGGCCCTAGCGGGGGAAGAGACCCAGTACTTC
TRBJ1-2,TRBV13,-,TRBD1,CASRLSGTDYGYTF,TGTGCCAGCAGACTCTCCGGGACAGACTATGGCTACACCTTC
TRBJ2-4,TRBV27,few,-,CASSLLTTGRDSNIQYF,TGTGCCAGCAGTTTACTCACCACCGGACGGGACTCGAACATTCAGTACTTC
TRBJ2-7,TRBV27,few,-,CASSLSEGTVSYEQYF,TGTGCCAGCAGTTTATCGGAGGGGACTGTATCCTACGAGCAGTACTTC
TRBJ1-1,TRBV2,-,-,CASSPIMVDTEAFF,TGTGCCAGCAGTCCTATAATGGTGGACACTGAAGCTTTCTTT
TRBJ2-1,TRBV28,few,TRBD1,CASNSQGSKQFF,TGTGCCAGCAACTCACAGGGGTCCAAGCAGTTCTTC
TRBJ1-2,TRBV6-5,few,TRBD1,CASSRNRGPDGYTF,TGTGCCAGCAGTCGGAACAGGGGGCCGGATGGCTACACCTTC
TRBJ2-6,TRBV7-9,-,TRBD1,CASSYTGVLLTF,TGTGCCAGCAGCTACACAGGGGTCCTCCTGACTTTC
TRBJ2-1,TRBV6-1,once,-,CASRGSNYNEQFF,TGTGCCAGTCGGGGATCAAACTACAATGAGCAGTTCTTC
TRBJ2-6,TRBV14,-,-,CASSQETGRSAGANVLTF,TGTGCCAGCAGCCAAGAAACGGGGAGATCGGCTGGGGCCAACGTCCTGACTTTC
TRBJ1-2,TRBV5-8,-,TRBD1,CASSLGQGIPYGYTF,TGTGCCAGCAGCCTGGGACAGGGAATTCCTTATGGCTACACCTTC
TRBJ2-3,TRBV29-1,-,-,CSVGARTDTQYF,TGCAGCGTCGGGGCCCGCACAGATACGCAGTATTTT
TRBJ2-7,TRBV6-1,-,-,CAIGGAYEQYF,TGTGCCATAGGGGGGGCCTACGAGCAGTACTTC
TRBJ1-6,TRBV19,-,-,CASSIAGTVSDSPLHF,TGTGCCAGTAGTATAGCCGGGACGGTTTCGGATTCACCCCTCCACTTT
TRBJ1-2,TRBV5-1,large,-,CASSSQETNYGYTF,TGCGCCAGCAGCTCGCAGGAGACTAACTATGGCTACACCTTC
TRBJ2-7,TRBV6-5,-,TRBD1,CASRLNRGTYEQYF,TGTGCCAGCCGACTGAACAGGGGAACCTACGAGCAGTACTTC
TRBJ1-5,TRBV30,-,TRBD1,CAWSVPPRQGAHQPQHF,TGTGCCTGGAGTGTACCCCCCCGACAGGGGGCTCATCAGCCCCAGCATTTT
TRBJ2-7,TRBV28,few,-,CASSPRTVAYEQYF,TGTGCCAGCAGTCCCCGGACCGTTGCCTACGAGCAGTACTTC
TRBJ2-1,TRBV5-5,-,-,CASSLGTPNYNEQFF,TGTGCCAGCAGCCTCGGGACTCCAAATTACAATGAGCAGTTCTTC
TRBJ1-1,TRBV14,-,-,CASSLGWNTEAFF,TGTGCCAGCAGCCTGGGGTGGAACACTGAAGCTTTCTTT
TRBJ2-7,TRBV6-1,-,TRBD2,CASSEGSGGSYEQYF,TGTGCCAGCAGTGAAGGTAGCGGGGGGTCGTACGAGCAGTACTTC
TRBJ2-7,TRBV5-1,-,-,CASSGRPEGGGTYEQYF,TGCGCCAGCAGCGGTCGGCCGGAGGGGGGAGGGACCTACGAGCAGTACTTC
TRBJ2-7,TRBV14,-,-,CASSLRGGEQYF,TGTGCCAGCAGTCTCAGGGGGGGCGAGCAGTACTTC
TRBJ1-2,TRBV4-3,-,TRBD1,CASSQDAGTGANYGYTF,TGCGCCAGCAGCCAAGACGCCGGGACAGGGGCTAACTATGGCTACACCTTC
TRBJ1-1,TRBV10-2,-,-,CASEARNTEAFF,TGCGCCAGCGAAGCCAGGAACACTGAAGCTTTCTTT
TRBJ1-2,TRBV4-2,few,TRBD1,CASSQENRGSYGYTF,TGTGCCAGCAGCCAAGAGAACAGGGGCAGCTATGGCTACACCTTC
TRBJ1-1,TRBV28,-,-,CASSQRRGREGAFF,TGTGCCAGCAGTCAACGCCGGGGGAGGGAAGGAGCTTTCTTT
TRBJ1-1,TRBV19,-,-,CASSINIGGDTEAFF,TGTGCCAGTAGTATAAATATCGGGGGCGACACTGAAGCTTTCTTT
TRBJ1-1,TRBV21-1,-,-,CASIFTGQLMNTEAFF,TGTGCCAGCATCTTTACAGGGCAACTAATGAACACTGAAGCTTTCTTT
TRBJ2-7,TRBV9,few,-,CASSGRDSVYEQYF,TGTGCCAGCAGCGGGCGGGACAGCGTCTACGAGCAGTACTTC
TRBJ1-1,TRBV7-6,few,-,CASSLGSNTEAFF,TGTGCCAGCAGCTTAGGATCGAACACTGAAGCTTTCTTT
TRBJ2-4,TRBV28,-,-,CASSFLTGQNIQYF,TGTGCCAGCAGTTTCTTGACTGGGCAAAACATTCAGTACTTC
TRBJ2-1,TRBV5-6,-,TRBD1,CASSQGTGSYNEQFF,TGTGCCAGCAGCCAAGGGACAGGTTCCTACAATGAGCAGTTCTTC
TRBJ2-7,TRBV28,few,-,CASSSNQGTYSYEQYF,TGTGCCAGCAGTTCTAACCAGGGGACCTACTCCTACGAGCAGTACTTC